The 31 T cell receptor beta chains listed next were all sequenced from one sample in a study of shared clonotypes between healthy human individuals. Using immunoSEQ multiplex PCR, the repertoire was profiled, and TCRdb retains in-frame clones only, with some absent. The table includes over a million clones, roughly 96% detected once. The sample consisted of naive CD4+ T cells sorted from blood. Subset of the sample: CD45RA+ positively selected. The receptors come from a man aged 30-40 years in good health.

The chain links TRBV6-5 to TRBJ1-3; possibly TRBD1 for D (5 bases). Germline-derived CDR1 and CDR2 are MNHEY and SVGAGI. The CDR3 sequence is 13 residues long. V gave up 6 bases and J gave up 4 bases, with 10 bases separating them. The CDR3 bases are TGTGCCAGCAGGGAGGGGCCCGGAAACACCATATATTTT. Its protein product is CASREGPGNTIYF.

This chain joins TRBV2 and TRBJ2-7; 8 bases fit TRBD1. Looked up from germline, CDR1 is SNHLY and CDR2 is FYNNEI. The V gene end was trimmed by 8 bases and the J gene end by 1 base; junction bases not matched to a gene: 4. CDR3 length equals 13 residues. In DNA form, the CDR3 reads TGTGCCAGCCTCCGGGACAGGTCCTACGAGCAGTACTTC. It yields the protein CASLRDRSYEQYF.

Worth noting for this clone: The same CDR3 can be traced to other DNA sequences in this sample. The chain carries TRBV18 and TRBJ2-2, with TRBD2 identical over 11 bases. V lost 0 bases to trimming and J lost 3 bases; unmatched junction nucleotides: 0. The CDR3 covers 16 residues. Germline V gives CDR1 KGHSH, CDR2 LQKENI. CDR3 loop: CASSPPGLADTGELFF. CDR3 nucleotide sequence: TGTGCCAGCTCACCACCGGGACTAGCGGACACCGGGGAGCTGTTTTTT. Together with reference TRBV18 and TRBJ2-2, the CDR3 gives the full variable domain: NAGVMQNPRHLVRRRGQEARLRCSPMKGHSHVYWYRQLPEEGLKFMVYLQKENIIDESGMPKERFSAEFPKEGPSILRIQQVVRGDSAAYFCASSPPGLADTGELFFGEGSRLTVL.

This rearrangement joins TRBV7-2 to TRBJ1-1, with D uncertain. CDR1 and CDR2 (germline): SGHTA, FQGNSA. The CDR3 loop spans 15 amino acids. V gave up 6 bases and J gave up 0 bases, with 14 bases separating them. CDR3: CASSPNRAVNTEAFF. In DNA form, the CDR3 reads TGTGCCAGCAGTCCTAACCGGGCCGTGAACACTGAAGCTTTCTTT.

V is TRBV27 and J is TRBJ1-1, with TRBD1 identical over 7 bases. The trim removed 5 bases at V and 2 bases at J, leaving 5 bases unmatched. The CDR3 consists of 14 residues. Germline assignment: CDR1 MNHEY and CDR2 SMNVEV (reference sequence). The DNA for the CDR3 is TGTGCCAGCAGTCCACGACAGGGTAACACTGAAGCTTTCTTT. The encoded protein is CASSPRQGNTEAFF.

The gene calls are TRBV4-3 and TRBJ2-7; the D is unclear. Germline assignment: CDR1 LGHNA and CDR2 YSLEER. Trimming shortened V by 0 bases and J by 2 bases, and 11 bases separated the two germline ends. CDR3 length: 15 amino acids. The CDR3 protein is CASSQDPGYTYEQYF. The CDR3 coding sequence is TGCGCCAGCAGCCAAGATCCTGGGTATACCTACGAGCAGTACTTC.

J is TRBJ2-2 and V is TRBV7-6, with D possibly TRBD1 on 5 matching bases. V lost 5 bases, J lost 3 bases, and 13 bases lay in between. Per germline, CDR1 SGHVS and CDR2 FNYEAQ. CDR3 length: 15 residues. In DNA form, the CDR3 reads TGTGCCAGCAGCCGATCCCGACAGCACACCGGGGAGCTGTTTTTT. Translation: CASSRSRQHTGELFF.

The gene calls are TRBV6-1 and TRBJ1-2; unclear D gene. CDR3 length: 13 amino acids. Germline lookup yields CDR1 MNHNS and CDR2 SASEGT. V was cut by 2 bases and J by 4 bases, with 8 bases left in between. CDR3 bases: TGTGCCAGCAGTGAACTGACGGTCTATGGCTACACCTTC. The encoded protein is CASSELTVYGYTF.

This chain links TRBV19 with TRBJ1-1; the D is unclear. Per the germline V gene, CDR1 is LNHDA and CDR2 is SQIVND (reference sequence). V lost 6 bases to trimming and J lost 1 base, with 15 bases between them. CDR3 length: 15 residues. For the CDR3, the DNA is TGTGCCAGTAGCCAGACCAATAACAGGAACACTGAAGCTTTCTTT. This encodes CASSQTNNRNTEAFF.

This chain uses TRBV10-3 with TRBJ1-3; TRBD1 matches 8 bases. This CDR3 comprises 12 residues. V was pared by 7 bases and J by 8 bases, with 4 bases of the junction left unmatched. The germline V gene encodes CDR1 ENHRY and CDR2 SYGVKD. CDR3 DNA sequence: TGTGCCATCACTAACAGGGGGGACACCATATATTTT. It encodes CAITNRGDTIYF.

The rearrangement uses TRBV6-1 and TRBJ2-7; TRBD1 or TRBD2 may be the D gene (5 bases each). The CDR3 loop spans 15 amino acids. Deletions cut 4 bases from V and 0 bases from J, with 13 bases between. Germline CDR1 is MNHNS and CDR2 is SASEGT. The CDR3 coding sequence is TGTGCCAGCAGTGCTTACCGGGGCGGCTCCTACGAGCAGTACTTC. Its protein is CASSAYRGGSYEQYF.

V usage is TRBV10-2 and J usage is TRBJ2-5; 8 bases agree with TRBD1. The CDR3 runs to 14 residues. The ends lost 4 bases at V and 5 bases at J; junction bases unmatched: 6. CDR1 and CDR2 from the germline V gene are WSHSY and SAAADI. CDR3 bases: TGCGCCAGCAGTGGACAGGGGCGTTTGGAGACCCAGTACTTC. Translated, it gives CASSGQGRLETQYF.

The chain's CDR3 is CASSEFGSSGYGYTF. In DNA form, the CDR3 reads TGTGCCAGCAGTGAATTTGGCTCCAGTGGCTATGGCTACACCTTC. The chain uses TRBV25-1 and TRBJ1-2; D gene ambiguous. Germline V gives CDR1 MGHDK, CDR2 SYGVNS. This CDR3 comprises 15 residues. V lost 1 base and J lost 4, with 13 bases in between.

The chain links TRBV6-1 to TRBJ2-7; no clear D gene. Deletions cut 1 base from V and 2 bases from J, with 12 bases between. The CDR3 spans 15 residues. Germline V gene data show CDR1 as MNHNS and CDR2 as SASEGT. The CDR3 loop is CASSEGVRQAYEQYF. Here the CDR3 DNA reads TGTGCCAGCAGTGAAGGAGTCCGGCAAGCCTACGAGCAGTACTTC.

The chain combines TRBV29-1 with TRBJ2-3, with TRBD1 matching 9 bases. This CDR3 has 15 residues. V shed 1 base and J 3 bases; nucleotides not matched to a gene: 5. The germline CDR1 and CDR2 sequences are SQVTM and ANQGSEA. The CDR3 nucleotides are TGCAGCGTTGAAGGTACAGGGGGCTCGACAGATACGCAGTATTTT. Translating gives CSVEGTGGSTDTQYF.

The chain recombines TRBV29-1 with TRBJ2-7; TRBD2 agrees at 8 bases. CDR1 is SQVTM, CDR2 ANQGSEA, per germline. The CDR3 is made up of 17 amino acids. V gave up 3 bases and J gave up 3 bases; unmatched junction bases: 16. The CDR3 nucleotides read TGCAGCGTTGAGGGGAGGAGCGGGAGTACGCGGGGCTACGAGCAGTACTTC. This translates into CSVEGRSGSTRGYEQYF.

This clone turned up a few times. The chain combines TRBV16 with TRBJ2-1, with no clear D. The V gene lost 6 bases and the J gene lost 4 bases, with 4 bases spanning the gap. Germline V gene data show CDR1 as KGHSY and CDR2 as FQNENV. The CDR3 spans 11 residues. The CDR3 nucleotides read TGTGCCAGCAGAGGGTACAATGAGCAGTTCTTC. This encodes CASRGYNEQFF.

This chain connects TRBV29-1 to TRBJ1-1, with D perhaps matching TRBD1 (5 bases). Per the germline V gene, CDR1 is SQVTM and CDR2 is ANQGSEA. Trimming removed 6 bases at V and 1 base at J, with 18 bases between. This CDR3 contains 15 residues. The CDR3 loop is CSVEGSARQNTEAFF. The CDR3 DNA is TGCAGCGTCGAGGGGTCCGCCAGACAGAACACTGAAGCTTTCTTT. Full variable domain (remainder filled in from reference TRBV29-1 and TRBJ1-1): SAVISQKPSRDICQRGTSLTIQCQVDSQVTMMFWYRQQPGQSLTLIATANQGSEATYESGFVIDKFPISRPNLTFSTLTVSNMSPEDSSIYLCSVEGSARQNTEAFFGQGTRLTVV.

The chain combines TRBV14 with TRBJ2-2; D is unresolved. The V end lost 1 base, the J end lost 6 bases, and 6 bases lay between the germline ends. The CDR3 spans 13 residues. The germline V gene has CDR1 SGHDN and CDR2 FVKESK. Here the CDR3 reads CASSQALAGELFF. Written as DNA, the CDR3 is TGTGCCAGCAGCCAAGCACTGGCCGGGGAGCTGTTTTTT.

V usage is TRBV29-1 and J usage is TRBJ1-4; D uncertain. The CDR3 is made up of 11 amino acids. V shed 6 bases and J shed 5 bases, with 7 bases lying between them. CDR1 is SQVTM, CDR2 ANQGSEA, per germline. This chain's CDR3 is CSVGQNEKLFF. CDR3 coding DNA: TGCAGCGTAGGTCAGAATGAAAAACTGTTTTTT.

The chain links TRBV4-2 to TRBJ2-2; a weak D match, TRBD1 (5 bases). Deletions cut 2 bases from V and 0 bases from J, with 7 bases between. The CDR3 is made up of 15 amino acids. Germline CDR1 LGHNA, CDR2 YNFKEQ. CDR3 nucleotides: TGTGCCAGCAGCCAACAGACAGCGAACACCGGGGAGCTGTTTTTT. It specifies CASSQQTANTGELFF.

This chain uses TRBV7-9 with TRBJ1-5; D perhaps matches TRBD1 (5 bases). This CDR3 contains 16 residues. The germline gives CDR1 SEHNR, CDR2 FQNEAQ (reference sequence). Trimming pared 3 bases from V and 6 bases from J, leaving 18 bases between. Here the CDR3 reads CASSFYGGLRAQPQHF. CDR3 DNA sequence: TGTGCCAGCAGCTTTTATGGGGGTCTTCGGGCTCAGCCCCAGCATTTT.

The chain recombines TRBV19 with TRBJ1-1; no reliable D call. The CDR3 loop spans 15 amino acids. Germline loops: CDR1 LNHDA, CDR2 SQIVND (reference sequence). The ends were cut back, 7 bases at V and 9 bases at J, with 24 bases in the middle. In DNA, the CDR3 is TGTGCCAGTATTAATAATGCCGGCACCCAAACCCAAGCTTTCTTT. Translating it yields CASINNAGTQTQAFF. The full variable domain, completed using reference TRBV19 and TRBJ1-1, is DGGITQSPKYLFRKEGQNVTLSCEQNLNHDAMYWYRQDPGQGLRLIYYSQIVNDFQKGDIAEGYSVSREKKESFPLTVTSAQKNPTAFYLCASINNAGTQTQAFFGQGTRLTVV.

This chain connects TRBV7-9 to TRBJ2-7; TRBD1 or TRBD2 may be the D gene (6 bases each). V lost 7 bases, J lost 3 bases, and 13 bases lay in between. Germline CDR1 reads SEHNR; CDR2 reads FQNEAQ (reference sequence). This CDR3 is 13 amino acids long. CDR3 DNA sequence: TGTGCCAGCAACCGGGGGCAGTACTACGAGCAGTACTTC. It encodes CASNRGQYYEQYF.

The CDR3 is CASSLVRPVDEQFF. The CDR3 DNA follows: TGCGCCAGCAGCTTGGTAAGGCCGGTGGATGAGCAGTTCTTC. V and J are TRBV5-1 and TRBJ2-1; D ambiguous. Germline values: CDR1 SGHRS, CDR2 YFSETQ. V was pared by 0 bases and J by 8 bases, with 12 bases between. The CDR3 has 14 amino acids. Combining the CDR3 with reference TRBV5-1 and TRBJ2-1 gives the whole variable domain KAGVTQTPRYLIKTRGQQVTLSCSPISGHRSVSWYQQTPGQGLQFLFEYFSETQRNKGNFPGRFSGRQFSNSRSEMNVSTLELGDSALYLCASSLVRPVDEQFFGPGTRLTVL.

This clone was counted a single time. This chain uses TRBV11-2 with TRBJ2-2; TRBD2 agrees at 9 bases. CDR3 length: 17 amino acids. The germline V gene encodes CDR1 SGHAT and CDR2 FQNNGV. Trimming at V came to 3 bases and at J to 2 bases, leaving 7 bases not matched to a gene. The CDR3 nucleotides are TGTGCCAGCAGCTTCCCCCAGACTAGCGGAAACACCGGGGAGCTGTTTTTT. Its protein product is CASSFPQTSGNTGELFF. Full variable domain (missing parts from reference TRBV11-2 and TRBJ2-2): EAGVAQSPRYKIIEKRQSVAFWCNPISGHATLYWYQQILGQGPKLLIQFQNNGVVDDSQLPKDRFSAERLKGVDSTLKIQPAKLEDSAVYLCASSFPQTSGNTGELFFGEGSRLTVL.

This clone was recorded once. The chain employs TRBV2 and TRBJ2-7; 11 bases map to TRBD2. The V gene end was trimmed by 6 bases and the J gene end by 4 bases; junction bases not matched to a gene: 8. Per the germline V gene, CDR1 is SNHLY and CDR2 is FYNNEI. This CDR3 spans 15 amino acids. This chain's CDR3 is CASSYLTSGNYEQYF. CDR3 DNA: TGTGCCAGCAGCTACTTGACTAGCGGGAATTACGAGCAGTACTTC.

This sequence joins TRBV27 and TRBJ2-2; D is unresolved. The CDR3 totals 14 residues. The V end was cut by 6 bases, the J end by 4 bases, with 12 bases between. CDR1 is MNHEY and CDR2 is SMNVEV in the germline V gene (reference sequence). CDR3 sequence (DNA): TGTGCCAGCAGATCCCGAGGCGGCACCGGGGAGCTGTTTTTT. Its translation: CASRSRGGTGELFF.

The V and J genes are TRBV2 and TRBJ2-3, with D hard to call. V was trimmed by 2 bases and J by 6 bases, leaving 6 bases between them. This CDR3 has 12 amino acids. CDR1 and CDR2 from the germline V gene are SNHLY and FYNNEI. The CDR3 coding sequence is TGTGCCAGCAGTGAATTTGTGGATACGCAGTATTTT. Translated, it gives CASSEFVDTQYF.

CDR3 in DNA: TGTGCCAGCAGCCCAAATTTTGATACTGAAGCTTTCTTT. Translated: CASSPNFDTEAFF. The chain combines TRBV7-8 with TRBJ1-1; D is unclear. This CDR3 is 13 amino acids long. Looked up from germline, CDR1 is SGHVS and CDR2 is FQNEAQ. V was shortened by 5 bases and J by 5 bases, with 12 bases between the two germline ends. The whole variable domain, filled in from reference TRBV7-8 and TRBJ1-1, reads GAGVSQSPRYKVAKRGQDVALRCDPISGHVSLFWYQQALGQGPEFLTYFQNEAQLDKSGLPSDRFFAERPEGSVSTLKIQRTQQEDSAVYLCASSPNFDTEAFFGQGTRLTVV.

The V call is TRBV27, the J call TRBJ2-5; D might be TRBD2 (5 bases). The ends were cut back, 5 bases at V and 2 bases at J, with 18 bases in the middle. The germline V gene has CDR1 MNHEY and CDR2 SMNVEV (reference sequence). The CDR3 extends over 16 amino acids. CDR3 sequence: CASSPPGVRRQETQYF. The CDR3 DNA reads as TGTGCCAGCAGTCCTCCCGGGGTTAGAAGACAAGAGACCCAGTACTTC.